This TCR beta chain emerged from a study of T cells in Graves' hyperthyroidism and ophthalmopathy (dated by TCRdb to the late 2010s). General notes on the study: Peripheral blood was sampled at the time of initial diagnosis, prior to any treatment. Once sampling was done, hyperthyroidism patients were given methimazole at a starting dose of 30 mg daily, whereas ophthalmopathy patients were given high-dose intravenous methylprednisolone. The paper reports TCR Vbeta CDR3 sequencing of 135 peripheral blood samples: over 40 ophthalmopathy, fewer than 80 hyperthyroidism and 17 progressor patients. The 95 to 100 discovery patients were divided at random into training and test sets in a 7:3 ratio. To identify TCR V-J signatures that set the groups apart, the researchers used a discovery cohort of 100 patients, made up of 43 with Graves' ophthalmopathy and 57 with stable Graves' hyperthyroidism. Thyroid tissue and blood T-cell repertoires from roughly 6 Graves' hyperthyroidism patients were also compared in the study. Prospective prediction of ophthalmopathy was tested in an independent validation cohort of some 19 hyperthyroidism patients and around 16 patients who later progressed to ophthalmopathy. Overall study results and their limits: A model built on a 13 V-J signature distinguished ophthalmopathy from stable hyperthyroidism, reaching around 87% sensitivity and around 81% specificity in cross-validation and 80%/75% in testing. In validation, the model predicted progression to ophthalmopathy with just under 71% sensitivity and about 72% specificity, a median of 6.5 months before onset. Most expanded thyroid clonotypes (frequency above 0.001) were also detected in blood, a finding suggesting that blood repertoires may reflect thyroid immune responses. No statistical method was used to fix the sample size in advance, and group allocation was not hidden from the investigators.

The CDR3 contains 11 residues, cysteine and phenylalanine counted. The only DNA kept is the CDR3, 33 bases in frame from the first base. At the junction V is shortened by 5 bases and J by 4 bases, with 6 bases in between. CDR1 and CDR2 are read off the germline V gene as SQVTM and ANQGSEA. Amplification of TCR beta CDR3 regions was carried out from RNA transcripts. The TCR CDR3 was subjected to a first round of RT-PCR using the HTBI primer set and the Qiagen OneStep RT-PCR kit. The libraries were constructed in a second round of multiplex PCR and then size-selected and purified. Libraries were sequenced paired-end with 100 bp reads on an Illumina HiSeq2000. Per the authors' processing: Raw data were processed with SOAPnuke, discarding reads with adapters, uncalled bases, mean Phred below 15, or no exact constant-primer or identifier match. High-quality paired reads were merged with COPE v1.2.5, and unique nucleotide sequences were defined as clonotypes. MiTCR v1.1 was used to align the clonotypes against IMGT TRBV, TRBD and TRBJ reference segments. Analysis was restricted to V-J combinations with a frequency above 0.0001, which covered roughly 99% of repertoires. The TCS score was defined as F50 (clonal expansion) divided by E x V (chaos), with BLOSUM62-based TCRdist calculated between CDR3 peptides within each V-J. Welch's t-statistics and random forest reduced around 510 V-J features to roughly 13, which were used in a naive Bayes classifier (R e1071). The similarity between thyroid and blood repertoires was quantified using the Morisita-Horn index. The raw public data were reprocessed by TCRdb itself: fastp quality trimming at Q25, MiXCR clonotype calling, in-frame beta chains only. Rows with one shared CDR3 protein collapse into an entry with the most common genes and DNA. These V and J calls are TCRdb output, not the study's own analysis. For this sample there are just under 750,000 distinct CDR3 sequences; 35% appear just once. More than 25% of the sample is in the top ten clones.

Turning to this clonotype: Which antigen it targets is not known. Qualities for individual bases were not recorded, and no much larger clone is one base off.

A patient counted as having stable Graves' hyperthyroidism if no progression to ophthalmopathy occurred over 18 months of follow-up. Hyperthyroidism patients were aged 18 to 65 years and newly diagnosed, with disease duration of less than 2 months. The study excluded patients with uncontrolled infections, other autoimmune diseases, pregnancy or lactation. Clinical symptoms, serum thyroxine and TRAb, thyroid ultrasound, and orbital computed tomography formed the basis for the diagnoses. Ficoll-Paque density gradient centrifugation was used to isolate PBMCs from approximately 11 ml of fresh peripheral blood. Total RNA was extracted using Trizol reagent, and RNA quality was assessed on an Agilent 2100 Bioanalyzer.

Source material: blood. The sequence links TRBV29-1 to TRBJ2-1; possibly the D gene is TRBD1, per 5 matching bases. The sequence was obtained from a woman aged 40 to 55 with Graves' hyperthyroidism. The CDR3 region reads CSVHRYNEQFF. The nucleotides read TGCAGCGTTCACAGGTACAATGAGCAGTTCTTC.